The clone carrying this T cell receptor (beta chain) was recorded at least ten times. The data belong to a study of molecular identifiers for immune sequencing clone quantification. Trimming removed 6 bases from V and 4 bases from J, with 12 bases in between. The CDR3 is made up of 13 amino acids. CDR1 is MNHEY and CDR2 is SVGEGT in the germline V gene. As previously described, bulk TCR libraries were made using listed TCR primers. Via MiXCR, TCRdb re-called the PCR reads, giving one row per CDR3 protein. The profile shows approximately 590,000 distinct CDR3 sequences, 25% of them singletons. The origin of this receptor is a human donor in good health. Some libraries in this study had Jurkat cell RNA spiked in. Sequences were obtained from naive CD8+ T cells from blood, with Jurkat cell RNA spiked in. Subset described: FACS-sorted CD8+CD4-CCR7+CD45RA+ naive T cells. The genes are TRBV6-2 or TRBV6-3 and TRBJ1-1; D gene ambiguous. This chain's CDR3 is CASSYVGGTEAFF. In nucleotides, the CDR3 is TGTGCCAGCAGCTACGTTGGAGGCACTGAAGCTTTCTTT.